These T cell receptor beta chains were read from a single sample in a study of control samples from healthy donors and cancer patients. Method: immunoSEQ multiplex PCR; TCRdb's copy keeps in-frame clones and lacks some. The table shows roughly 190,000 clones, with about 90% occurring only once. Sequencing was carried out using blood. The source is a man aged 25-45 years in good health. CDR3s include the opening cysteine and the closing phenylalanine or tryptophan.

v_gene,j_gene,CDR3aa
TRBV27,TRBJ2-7,CASSFWGASYEQYF
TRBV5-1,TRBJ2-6,CASSTDVTGANVLTF
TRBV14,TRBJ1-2,CASSQALAYGYTF
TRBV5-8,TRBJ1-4,CASSLGQGGNEKLFF
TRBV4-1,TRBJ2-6,CASSQGSAGSSGANVLTF
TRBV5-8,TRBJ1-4,CASSLTWEGEKLFF
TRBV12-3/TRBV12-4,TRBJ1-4,CASSFYGEKLFF
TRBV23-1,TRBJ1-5,CASIPGGYSNQPQHF
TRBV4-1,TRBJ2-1,CASSQASGAFNEQFF
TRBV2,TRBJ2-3,CASRQRGHSSTDTQYF